This T cell receptor (beta chain) was sequenced in a study of identifying expanded T cells in peripheral blood. Study-wide results and caveats: Technical replicates showed about 1.1 changed clones; roughly two weeks roughly 16; four weeks 19. Across healthy donors, higher total template counts meant significantly greater approximately 2-week count variance.

This table comes from immunoSEQ multiplex PCR, and its TCRdb copy is limited to in-frame clones, with some not included. The table lists around 90,000 clones, approximately 89% of them singletons. Germline values: CDR1 SGHTA, CDR2 FQGTGA. The CDR3 has 16 amino acids. With 2 bases removed from V and 7 bases from J, the gap between germline ends came to 20 bases. Comments on this clone: Antigen: not known.

Sequenced sample: blood. This TCR derives from a person aged 18-70 years in good health. V usage is TRBV7-3 and J usage is TRBJ1-2; a possible D gene is TRBD1 (6 bases). Here the CDR3 DNA reads TGTGCCAGCAGCTTATGGCCCACTGGAGAAGGGGGTGGCTACACCTTC. Translation gives CASSLWPTGEGGGYTF.